The source of this TCR beta chain is a study of T cell changes during pregnancy in multiple sclerosis. Repertoires were generated with immunoSEQ multiplex PCR, while TCRdb's copy carries only in-frame clones and drops some. This table holds about 92,000 clones, over 80% found once. This CDR3 has 14 amino acids. CDR1 is SGHDT, CDR2 YYEEEE, per germline. V was trimmed by 4 bases and J by 1 base, leaving 6 bases between them. This clone was recorded once. The receptor was derived from a female donor with multiple sclerosis, enrolled in a pregnancy study. Sequencing used peripheral blood, obtained in the first trimester of pregnancy. The rearrangement joins TRBV5-6 to TRBJ2-6; D is ambiguous. The CDR3 sequence is CASSNGSGANVLTF. The CDR3 DNA follows: TGTGCCAGCAGCAACGGTTCTGGGGCCAACGTCCTGACTTTC.